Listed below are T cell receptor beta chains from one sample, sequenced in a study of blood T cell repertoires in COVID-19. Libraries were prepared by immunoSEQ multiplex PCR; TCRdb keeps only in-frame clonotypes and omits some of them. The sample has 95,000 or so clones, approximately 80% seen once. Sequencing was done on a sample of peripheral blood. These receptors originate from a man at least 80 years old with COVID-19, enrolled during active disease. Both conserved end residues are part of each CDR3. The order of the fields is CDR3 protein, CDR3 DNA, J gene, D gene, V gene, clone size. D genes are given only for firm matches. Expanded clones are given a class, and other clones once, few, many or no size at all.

CDR3: CASSVGAGDGNEQFF
DNA: TGTGCCAGCAGCGTAGGGGCAGGGGACGGCAATGAGCAGTTCTTC
J: TRBJ2-1
D: NA
V: TRBV9
size: once

CDR3: CASSEGGRGKLFF
DNA: TGTGCCAGCAGTGAGGGGGGTCGGGGAAAACTGTTTTTT
J: TRBJ1-4
D: NA
V: TRBV2
size: NA

CDR3: CASSPGARGEKLFF
DNA: TGTGCCAGCAGCCCAGGGGCCCGGGGTGAAAAACTGTTTTTT
J: TRBJ1-4
D: NA
V: TRBV5-6
size: NA

CDR3: CASSLGQGSGANVLTF
DNA: TGTGCCAGCAGCCTCGGACAGGGCTCTGGGGCCAACGTCCTGACTTTC
J: TRBJ2-6
D: TRBD1
V: TRBV9
size: NA

CDR3: CASRPRGGTDTQYF
DNA: TGTGCCAGCAGACCCAGGGGGGGCACAGATACGCAGTATTTT
J: TRBJ2-3
D: NA
V: TRBV6-5
size: NA

CDR3: CASSGRTSGSNEQFF
DNA: TGTGCCAGCAGCGGCCGGACTAGCGGGAGTAATGAGCAGTTCTTC
J: TRBJ2-1
D: TRBD2
V: TRBV9
size: NA

CDR3: CASSFGLNYGYTF
DNA: TGTGCCAGCAGTTTTGGGCTTAACTATGGCTACACCTTC
J: TRBJ1-2
D: NA
V: TRBV28
size: NA

CDR3: CASSFRLAGVSGELFF
DNA: TGTGCCAGCAGTTTCCGACTAGCGGGAGTATCCGGGGAGCTGTTTTTT
J: TRBJ2-2
D: TRBD2
V: TRBV6-2/TRBV6-3
size: NA

CDR3: CASSIEGRAADNYGYTF
DNA: TGTGCCAGTAGTATAGAAGGCAGGGCCGCGGACAACTATGGCTACACCTTC
J: TRBJ1-2
D: NA
V: TRBV19
size: NA

CDR3: CASSTRGQGRYGYTF
DNA: TGCGCCAGCAGCACGCGAGGACAGGGAAGGTATGGCTACACCTTC
J: TRBJ1-2
D: TRBD1
V: TRBV5-1
size: NA

CDR3: CASSLAGGPGEQYF
DNA: TGTGCCAGCAGCTTGGCGGGAGGGCCAGGCGAGCAGTACTTC
J: TRBJ2-7
D: TRBD2
V: TRBV11-2
size: NA

CDR3: CASRRARGQETQYF
DNA: TGCGCCAGCAGAAGGGCGAGGGGGCAAGAGACCCAGTACTTC
J: TRBJ2-5
D: NA
V: TRBV5-1
size: NA

CDR3: CASSYFLAGRETQYF
DNA: TGTGCCAGCAGCTATTTCCTGGCGGGGCGAGAGACCCAGTACTTC
J: TRBJ2-5
D: NA
V: TRBV7-9
size: few

CDR3: CASRRLAGGPQFF
DNA: TGTGCCAGCAGGAGACTAGCGGGGGGGCCGCAGTTCTTC
J: TRBJ2-1
D: TRBD2
V: TRBV12-3/TRBV12-4
size: NA